This T cell receptor (beta chain) derives from a study of human T cells and chemical hapten exposure. Whole-study context: After 6 days, upper back 0.01% DPC patch tests were scored.

MiXCR, run by TCRdb on the RACE reads, gives a single entry per CDR3 protein. The repertoire holds approximately 82,000 distinct CDR3 sequences, 10% to 15% seen once, with 3% to 4% in the top ten. The CDR3 extends over 15 amino acids. J gave up 2 bases and V 4 bases, and 4 bases lay outside the gene matches. The germline V gene encodes CDR1 MNHEY and CDR2 SMNVEV (reference sequence). Time point here: patch test 1, 2 weeks after DPC sensitization. Indicated treatment: therapeutic diphenylcyclopropenone sensitization with weekly scalp DPC. Unseparated into fractions, whole blood served as the source from which total RNA was extracted. This clonotype has ten or more counts.

The chain is built from TRBV27 and TRBJ1-5; 8 bases match TRBD1. This clonotype originated in a woman in her sixties or seventies with alopecia areata. Some clones in this sample may be carry-over from other donors' samples. The source was whole blood, collected in connection with sensitization to the hapten diphenylcyclopropenone (DPC). DNA of the CDR3: TGTGCCAGCAGTTCTCAGGGGGCAGGCAATCAGCCCCAGCATTTT. As protein: CASSSQGAGNQPQHF.